This note documents a single T cell receptor beta chain sequence. This record belongs to a study of CD8 T cells in Susac syndrome. A quantity of about 0.5 to 1 ug RNA underwent reverse transcription using random hexamers. One entry per CDR3 protein results from TCRdb running MiXCR on the immunoSEQ multiplex PCR reads. The table lists 150,000 to 200,000 distinct CDR3 sequences, over 85% of them singletons. Trimming shortened V by 5 bases and J by 3 bases, and 13 bases separated the two germline ends. There are 14 residues in the CDR3. Germline V CDR1 and CDR2: MGHDK, SYGVNS. Sequenced input: CD4+ T cells from PBMCs. The gene calls are TRBV25-1 and TRBJ1-2; the D gene is possibly TRBD1 (5 bases). The receptor was derived from a human donor in good health. CDR3 loop: CASSHNQGDYGYTF. The DNA of the CDR3 is TGTGCCAGCAGTCATAACCAGGGAGACTATGGCTACACCTTC.